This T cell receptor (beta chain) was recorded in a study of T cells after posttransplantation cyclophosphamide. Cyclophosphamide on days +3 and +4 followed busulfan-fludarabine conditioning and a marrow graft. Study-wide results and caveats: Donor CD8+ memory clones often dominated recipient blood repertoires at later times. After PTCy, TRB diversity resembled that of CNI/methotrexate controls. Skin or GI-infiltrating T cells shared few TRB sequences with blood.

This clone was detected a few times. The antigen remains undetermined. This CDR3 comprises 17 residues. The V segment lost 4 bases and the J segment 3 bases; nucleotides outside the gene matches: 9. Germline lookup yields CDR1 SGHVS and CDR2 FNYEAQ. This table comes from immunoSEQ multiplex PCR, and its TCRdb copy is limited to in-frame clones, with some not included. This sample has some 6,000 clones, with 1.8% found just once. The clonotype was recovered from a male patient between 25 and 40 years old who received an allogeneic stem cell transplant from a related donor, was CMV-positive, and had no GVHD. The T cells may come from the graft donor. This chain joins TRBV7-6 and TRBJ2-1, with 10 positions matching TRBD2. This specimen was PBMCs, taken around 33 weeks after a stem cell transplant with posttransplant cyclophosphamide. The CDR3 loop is CASSSSLAGGIYNEQFF. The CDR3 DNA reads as TGTGCCAGCAGCTCGAGCTTAGCGGGAGGAATCTACAATGAGCAGTTCTTC.